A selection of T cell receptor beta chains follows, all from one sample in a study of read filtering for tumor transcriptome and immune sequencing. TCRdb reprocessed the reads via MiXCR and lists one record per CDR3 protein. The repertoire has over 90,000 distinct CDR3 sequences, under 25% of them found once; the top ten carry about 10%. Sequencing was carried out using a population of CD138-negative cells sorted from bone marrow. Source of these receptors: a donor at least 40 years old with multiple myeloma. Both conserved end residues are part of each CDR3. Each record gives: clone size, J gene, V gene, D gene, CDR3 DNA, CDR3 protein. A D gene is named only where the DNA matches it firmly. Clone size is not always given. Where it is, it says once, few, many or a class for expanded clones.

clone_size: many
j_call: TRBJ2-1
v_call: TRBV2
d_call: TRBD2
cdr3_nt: TGTGCCAGCAGTGTGGTAGCGGGGGTCTCCTACAATGAGCAGTTCTTC
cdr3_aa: CASSVVAGVSYNEQFF

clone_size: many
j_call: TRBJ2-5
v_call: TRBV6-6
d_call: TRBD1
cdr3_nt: TGTGCCAGCACCAGGGACAGCCAAGAGACCCAGTACTTC
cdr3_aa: CASTRDSQETQYF

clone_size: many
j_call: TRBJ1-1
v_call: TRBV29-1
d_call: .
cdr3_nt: TGCAGCGGGCTTACGTCTTACACTGAAGCTTTCTTT
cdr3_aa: CSGLTSYTEAFF

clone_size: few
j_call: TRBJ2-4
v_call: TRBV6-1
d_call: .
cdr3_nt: TGTGCCAGCAGCAGCTATACTCGGGACATTCAGTACTTC
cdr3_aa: CASSSYTRDIQYF

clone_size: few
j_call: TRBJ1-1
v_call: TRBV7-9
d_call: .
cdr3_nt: TGTGCCAGCAGCCTGAGACTCGGGGCCGACTTGAACACTGAAGCTTTCTTT
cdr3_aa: CASSLRLGADLNTEAFF

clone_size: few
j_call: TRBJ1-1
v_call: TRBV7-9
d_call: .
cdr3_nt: TGTGCCAGCAGTCTGACGGGACGCGAAGCTTTCTTT
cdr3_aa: CASSLTGREAFF

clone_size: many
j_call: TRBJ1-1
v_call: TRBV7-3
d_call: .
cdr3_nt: TGTGCCAGCAGCTCCACATACAGAACTGAAGCTTTCTTT
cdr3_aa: CASSSTYRTEAFF

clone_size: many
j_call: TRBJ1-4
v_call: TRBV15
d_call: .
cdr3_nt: TGTGCCACCAGCAGAGGAGCGGCCGAAAAACTGTTTTTT
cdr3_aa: CATSRGAAEKLFF

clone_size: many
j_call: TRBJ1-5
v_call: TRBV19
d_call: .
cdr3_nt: TGTGCCAGTGAATTTTCGGGAGTAGGACAGCCCCAGCATTTT
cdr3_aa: CASEFSGVGQPQHF

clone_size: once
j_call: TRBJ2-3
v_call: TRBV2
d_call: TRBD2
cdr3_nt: TGTGCCAGCAGTGTCAGTCTAGCGGGGGGCGCGCAGTATTTT
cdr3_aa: CASSVSLAGGAQYF

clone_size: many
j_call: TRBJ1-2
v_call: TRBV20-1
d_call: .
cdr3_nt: TGCAGTGCTAGTCGATCTAACTATGGCTACACCTTC
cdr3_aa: CSASRSNYGYTF

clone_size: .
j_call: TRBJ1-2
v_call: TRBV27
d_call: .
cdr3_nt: TGTGCCAGCAGTGCAAGGGATCCCTATGGCTACACCTTC
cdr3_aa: CASSARDPYGYTF

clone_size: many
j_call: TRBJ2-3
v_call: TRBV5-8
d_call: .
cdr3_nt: TGTGCCAGCAGCTGGGGTCCGCACACAGATACGCAGTATTTT
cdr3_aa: CASSWGPHTDTQYF

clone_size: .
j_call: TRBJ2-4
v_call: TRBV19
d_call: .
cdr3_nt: TGTGCCAGTAGTATCCTAAAACAGGGAAACATTCAGTACTTC
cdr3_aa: CASSILKQGNIQYF

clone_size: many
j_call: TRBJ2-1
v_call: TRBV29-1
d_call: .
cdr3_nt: TGCAGCGTGGCCCGGGGGTTCTCCTACAATGAGCAGTTCTTC
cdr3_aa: CSVARGFSYNEQFF

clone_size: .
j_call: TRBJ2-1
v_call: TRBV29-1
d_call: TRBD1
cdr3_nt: TGCAGCGGAGAACTGACAGGGGCCAGCCGCGAGCAGTTCTTC
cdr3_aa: CSGELTGASREQFF

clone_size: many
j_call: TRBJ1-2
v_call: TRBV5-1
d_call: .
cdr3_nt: TGCGCCAGCAGCAAGACAGAAGACGGCTATGGCTACACCTTC
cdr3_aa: CASSKTEDGYGYTF

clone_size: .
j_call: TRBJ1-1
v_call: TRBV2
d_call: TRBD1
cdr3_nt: TGTGCCAGCCGGACAGGGGCTAACACTGAAGCTTTCTTT
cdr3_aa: CASRTGANTEAFF

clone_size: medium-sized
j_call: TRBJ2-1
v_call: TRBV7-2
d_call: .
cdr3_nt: TGTGCCAGCAGCTTGGATACGGACCTTAATGAGCAGTTCTTC
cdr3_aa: CASSLDTDLNEQFF

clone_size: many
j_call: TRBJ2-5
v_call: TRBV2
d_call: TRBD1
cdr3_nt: TGTGCCAGCAGCGAGGACAGGGGGCGGCCAGAGACCCAGTACTTC
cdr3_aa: CASSEDRGRPETQYF

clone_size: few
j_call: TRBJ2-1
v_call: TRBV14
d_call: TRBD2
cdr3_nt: TGTGCCAGCAGCCAAATAGCGGGGGGTTACGGTGAGCAGTTCTTC
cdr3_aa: CASSQIAGGYGEQFF

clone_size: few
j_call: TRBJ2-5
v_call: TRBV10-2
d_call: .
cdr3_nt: TGCGCCACCCTTGGGATCTGGAAGACCCAGTACTTC
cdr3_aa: CATLGIWKTQYF

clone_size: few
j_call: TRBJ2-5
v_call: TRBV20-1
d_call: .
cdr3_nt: TGCAGTGCTAGAGATAGGACAGACCAAGAGACCCAGTACTTC
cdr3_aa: CSARDRTDQETQYF

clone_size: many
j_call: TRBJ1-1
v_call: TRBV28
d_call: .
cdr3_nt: TGTGCCAGCTGGGACCTGAACACTGAAGCTTTCTTT
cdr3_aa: CASWDLNTEAFF

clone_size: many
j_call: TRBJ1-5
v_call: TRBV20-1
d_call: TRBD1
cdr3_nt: TGCAGTGCTACGGACAGGGCTAGAAATCAGCCCCAGCATTTT
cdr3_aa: CSATDRARNQPQHF

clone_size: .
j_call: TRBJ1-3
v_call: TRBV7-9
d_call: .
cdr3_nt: TGTGCCAGCAGCGTGACTCAGAGGGGAAACACCATATATTTT
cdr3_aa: CASSVTQRGNTIYF

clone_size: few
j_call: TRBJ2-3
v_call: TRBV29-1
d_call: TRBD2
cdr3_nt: TGCAGCGTAACCGGGACTAGCGGGGGGGCCGGCACAGATACGCAGTATTTT
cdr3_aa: CSVTGTSGGAGTDTQYF

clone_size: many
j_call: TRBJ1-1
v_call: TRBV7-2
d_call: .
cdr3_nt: TGTGCCAGCAGCTTAGCCCCACCTGGGGTTGATGAAGCTTTCTTT
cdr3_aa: CASSLAPPGVDEAFF

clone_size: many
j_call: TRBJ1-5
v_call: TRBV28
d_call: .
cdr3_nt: TGTGCCAGCAGCCTGGGGCCAGTCAGCAATCAGCCCCAGCATTTT
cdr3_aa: CASSLGPVSNQPQHF

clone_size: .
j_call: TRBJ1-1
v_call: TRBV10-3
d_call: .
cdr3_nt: TGTGCCATCAGGACCACAGGGTCTGAAGCTTTCTTT
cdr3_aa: CAIRTTGSEAFF

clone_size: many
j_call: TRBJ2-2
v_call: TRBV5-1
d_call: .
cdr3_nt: TGCGCCAGCAGCTTGGAACCGTCCGGGGAGCTGTTTTTT
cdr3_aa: CASSLEPSGELFF

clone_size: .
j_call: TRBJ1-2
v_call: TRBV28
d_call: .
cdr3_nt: TGTGCCAGCAGTGCCCGGAGCTATGGCTACACCTTC
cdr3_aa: CASSARSYGYTF

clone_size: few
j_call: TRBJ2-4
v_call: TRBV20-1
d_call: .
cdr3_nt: TGCAGTGCTACTGAGGGGCTAAACATTCAGTACTTC
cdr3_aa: CSATEGLNIQYF

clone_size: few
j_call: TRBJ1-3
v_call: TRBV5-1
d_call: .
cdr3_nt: TGCGCCAGCAGGGGCTTATCCTCTGGAAACACCATATATTTT
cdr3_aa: CASRGLSSGNTIYF

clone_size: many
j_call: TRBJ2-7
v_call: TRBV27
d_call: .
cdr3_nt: TGTGCCAGCAGTTTATTGGGGTCCCACGAGCAGTACTTC
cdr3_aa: CASSLLGSHEQYF

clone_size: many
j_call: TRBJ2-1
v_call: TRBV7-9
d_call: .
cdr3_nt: TGTGCCAGCAGCTTTGGGGGAACCTACAATGAGCAGTTCTTC
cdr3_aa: CASSFGGTYNEQFF

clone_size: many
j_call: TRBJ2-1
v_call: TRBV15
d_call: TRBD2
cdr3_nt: TGTGCCACCAGCAGAGCCGCGGGGGGGCTTTACAATGAGCAGTTCTTC
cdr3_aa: CATSRAAGGLYNEQFF

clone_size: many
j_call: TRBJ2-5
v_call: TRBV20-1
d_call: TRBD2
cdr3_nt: TGCAGTGCCACCACTAGCGGGGGGGCAGAGACCCAGTACTTC
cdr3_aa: CSATTSGGAETQYF

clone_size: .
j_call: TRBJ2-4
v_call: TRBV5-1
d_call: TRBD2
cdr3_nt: TGCGCCAGCAGCTTGTTCCCTAGCGGGGAGATAAACATTCAGTACTTC
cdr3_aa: CASSLFPSGEINIQYF

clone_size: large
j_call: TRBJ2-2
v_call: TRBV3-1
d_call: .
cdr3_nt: TGTGCCAGCAGCCTAAGGACGGGAACCGGGGAGCTGTTTTTT
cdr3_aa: CASSLRTGTGELFF

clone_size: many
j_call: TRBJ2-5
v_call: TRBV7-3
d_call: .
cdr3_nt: TGTGCCAGCAGCTTGGGGGGGCGGGTGGAAGAGACCCAGTACTTC
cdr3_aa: CASSLGGRVEETQYF

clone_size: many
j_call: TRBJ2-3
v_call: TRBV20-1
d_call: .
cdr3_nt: TGCAGTGCTGGGGGGACAGATACGCAGTATTTT
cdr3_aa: CSAGGTDTQYF

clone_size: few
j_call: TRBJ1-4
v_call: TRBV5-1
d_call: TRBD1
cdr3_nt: TGCGCCAGCAGCGTACGGACAGGGGGTGTGGAAAAACTGTTTTTT
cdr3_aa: CASSVRTGGVEKLFF

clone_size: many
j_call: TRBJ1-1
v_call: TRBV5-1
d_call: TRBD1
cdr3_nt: TGCGCCAGCAGCACCCTTACAGGGGTTGGCACTGAAGCTTTCTTT
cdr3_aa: CASSTLTGVGTEAFF

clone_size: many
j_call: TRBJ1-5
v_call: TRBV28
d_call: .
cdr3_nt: TGTGCCAGCAGGCTTAGGGCCCAGAGAAGCAATCAGCCCCAGCATTTT
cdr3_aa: CASRLRAQRSNQPQHF

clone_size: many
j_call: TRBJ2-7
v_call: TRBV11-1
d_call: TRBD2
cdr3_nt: TGTGCCAGCAGATTCGGGACTAGCGGGGAATACGAGCAGTACTTC
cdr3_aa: CASRFGTSGEYEQYF

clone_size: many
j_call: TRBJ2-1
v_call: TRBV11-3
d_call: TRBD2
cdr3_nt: TGTGCCAGCAGCTTAGCCCCCTACTCTAGCGGGGGGATGGCTTGCAATGAGCAGTTCTTC
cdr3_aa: CASSLAPYSSGGMACNEQFF

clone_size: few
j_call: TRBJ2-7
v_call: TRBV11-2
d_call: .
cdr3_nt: TGTGCCAGCAGCTTAGGAGGTGGGGGAGCCTACGAGCAGTACTTC
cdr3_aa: CASSLGGGGAYEQYF

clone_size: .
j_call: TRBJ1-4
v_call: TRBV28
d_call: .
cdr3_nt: TGTGCCAGCAGTTTAGGGGTACGTGAAAAACTGTTTTTT
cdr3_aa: CASSLGVREKLFF

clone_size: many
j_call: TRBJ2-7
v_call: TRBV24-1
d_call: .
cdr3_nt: TGTGCCACCAGTGATTTGGGAGGGACGGAGCAGTACTTC
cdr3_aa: CATSDLGGTEQYF

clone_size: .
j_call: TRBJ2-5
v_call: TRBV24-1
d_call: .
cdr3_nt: TGTGCCACAAGACCTCAGAACCAAGAGACCCAGTACTTC
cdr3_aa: CATRPQNQETQYF

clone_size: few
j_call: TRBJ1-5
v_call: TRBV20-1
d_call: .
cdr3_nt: TGCAGTGCTAGGCAGGGGCGACAGCCCCAGCATTTT
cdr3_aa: CSARQGRQPQHF

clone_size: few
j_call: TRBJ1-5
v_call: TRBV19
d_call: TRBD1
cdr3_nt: TGTGCCAGTAGTAGGGACAGGCGAAATCAGCCCCAGCATTTT
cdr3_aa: CASSRDRRNQPQHF

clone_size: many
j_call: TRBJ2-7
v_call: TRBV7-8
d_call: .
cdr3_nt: TGTGCCAGCAGCTTATGGGGCACCTCCTACGAGCAGTACTTC
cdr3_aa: CASSLWGTSYEQYF

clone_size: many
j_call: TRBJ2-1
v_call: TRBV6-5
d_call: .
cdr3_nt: TGTGCCAGCAGTTACCTCCTGCGAGGTGAGCAGTTCTTC
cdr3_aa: CASSYLLRGEQFF

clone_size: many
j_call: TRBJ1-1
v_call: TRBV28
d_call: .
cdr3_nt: TGTGCCAGCAGTGCAGCTAGCCTGGGGTTGGCTTTCTTT
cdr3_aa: CASSAASLGLAFF

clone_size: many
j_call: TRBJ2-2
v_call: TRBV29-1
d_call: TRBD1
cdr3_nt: TGCAGCGTAGGAACAGGGGGGAATACCGGGGAGCTGTTTTTT
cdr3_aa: CSVGTGGNTGELFF

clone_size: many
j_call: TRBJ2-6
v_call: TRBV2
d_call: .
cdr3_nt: TGTGCCAGCAGTGAACGGAGCTCTGGGGCCAACGTCCTGACTTTC
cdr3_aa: CASSERSSGANVLTF